This T cell receptor (beta chain) appears in the sequencing data of a study of cytomegalovirus exposure and HLA in healthy donors. This PCR relied on a set of 60 Vbeta primers and 13 Jbeta primers. Sequencing was performed with immunoSEQ multiplex PCR; in TCRdb, only in-frame clones are kept and a portion is missing. Its listing shows about 200,000 clones. Regarding this clone: Its matching antigen is unknown.

General study results and limits: There were a few CMV-associated chains whose specificity for CMV antigens was confirmed in vitro. Most subjects' HLA-A and HLA-B alleles were reportedly predicted from TCR beta sequences.

This TCR was sampled from a boy aged 5 to 17 in good health and CMV-seronegative. Input material: PBMCs.

The CDR3 DNA reads as TGTGCCAGCAGCCGAGGGACAGGGGGTTCACCCCTCCACTTT. Translated, it gives CASSRGTGGSPLHF. This chain links TRBV7-9 with TRBJ1-6; 11 nucleotides line up with TRBD1. V lost 5 bases and J lost 9; bases outside the gene matches: 3. The CDR3 spans 14 residues. Germline V gene data show CDR1 as SEHNR and CDR2 as FQNEAQ (reference sequence).